This TCR beta chain was captured in a study of PD-1 blockade in classical Hodgkin lymphoma. Study findings and constraints: Exclusion was applied to patients who started nivolumab under 1 year after ASCT. Complete responders possessed baseline diversity comparable to newly diagnosed patients. Compared with baseline, CD4+ but not CD8+ TCR diversity had risen significantly by C4D1.

Trimming removed 6 bases from V and 4 bases from J, with 20 bases in between. The CDR3 runs 15 residues. CDR1 is SGHDT, CDR2 YYEEEE, per germline. Every patient experienced relapse after autologous stem cell transplantation, and brentuximab vedotin exposure varied. Data came from immunoSEQ multiplex PCR; TCRdb stores just in-frame clones and leaves some out. Seen here are about 18,000 clones, around 75% observed once, and the top ten hold 20% to 25%. Worth noting for this clone: Antigen: not known.

The material sequenced was peripheral blood mononuclear cells (PBMCs), taken at baseline. This clonotype originated in a human donor with classical Hodgkin lymphoma. The rearrangement links TRBV5-6 to TRBJ2-7; maybe TRBD2 (6 bases). The CDR3 spells CASILDGEAFYEQYF. CDR3 DNA: TGTGCCAGCATTCTGGACGGGGAGGCTTTTTACGAGCAGTACTTC.